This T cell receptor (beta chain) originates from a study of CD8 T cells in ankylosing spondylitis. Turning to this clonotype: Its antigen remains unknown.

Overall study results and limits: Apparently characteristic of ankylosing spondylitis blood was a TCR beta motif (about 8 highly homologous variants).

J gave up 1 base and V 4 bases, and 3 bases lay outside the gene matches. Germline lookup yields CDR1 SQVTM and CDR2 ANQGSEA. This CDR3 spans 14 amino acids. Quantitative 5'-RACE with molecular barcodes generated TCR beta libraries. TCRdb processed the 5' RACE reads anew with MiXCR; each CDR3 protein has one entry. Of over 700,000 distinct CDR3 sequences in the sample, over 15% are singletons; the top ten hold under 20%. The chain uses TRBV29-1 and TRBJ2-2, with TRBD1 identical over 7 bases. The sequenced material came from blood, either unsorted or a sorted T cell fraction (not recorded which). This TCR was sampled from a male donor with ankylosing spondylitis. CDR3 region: CSVGQGLNTGELFF. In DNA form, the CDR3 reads TGCAGCGTTGGACAGGGTTTGAACACCGGGGAGCTGTTTTTT.